These 11 T cell receptor beta chains share one sample of origin, sequenced in a study of vaccination effects on CD4 cells after COVID-19. Viral peptide pools were used in the ViraFEST assay to expand antigen-specific CD4+ T cells, and sequencing came afterward. Cells that had been cultured for nine to eleven days were the source of isolated CD4+ T cells. A PCR test confirmed that the person had SARS-CoV-2 infection between March and December 2020. Their cognate antigens are unknown. Libraries were prepared by immunoSEQ multiplex PCR; TCRdb keeps only in-frame clonotypes and omits some of them. The sample shows 70,000 or so clones, more than 65% of them seen only once. The sequences come from CD4+ T cells from PBMCs cultured with HIV peptides, collected before COVID-19 vaccination. Subset: HIV-1 Nef peptide pool negative control/reference culture. The source is a human donor who had a prior SARS-CoV-2 infection.

CDR3 sequence (DNA): TGTGCCAGCAGCTTTGGTAGGGGCAATGAGCAGTTCTTC. Protein sequence: CASSFGRGNEQFF. The chain joins TRBV7-3 to TRBJ2-1, with a weak D call TRBD1 (5 bases). The CDR3 has 13 amino acids. Germline values: CDR1 SGHTA, CDR2 FQGTGA. Trimming took off 3 bases at V and 6 bases at J, with 9 bases between the two ends.

The chain recombines TRBV23-1 with TRBJ1-3; D is ambiguous. TRBV23-1 is noted as an ORF with a role that remains uncertain. This CDR3 has 15 amino acids. With 2 bases removed from V and 0 bases from J, the gap between germline ends came to 8 bases. In nucleotides, the CDR3 is TGCGCCAGCAGTCAACAGCCATGCTCTGGAAACACCATATATTTT. Translated, it gives CASSQQPCSGNTIYF.

The rearrangement links TRBV9 to TRBJ2-3, with TRBD1 matching 7 bases. V lost 3 bases to trimming and J lost 3 bases; unmatched junction nucleotides: 16. The CDR3 is made up of 18 amino acids. Germline CDR1 and CDR2: SGDLS and YYNGEE. CDR3 in amino acids: CASSATPETGLETDTQYF. CDR3 coding DNA: TGTGCCAGCAGCGCAACCCCTGAGACAGGGTTAGAAACAGATACGCAGTATTTT.

This chain connects TRBV14 to TRBJ2-3; D not certain. The CDR3 contains 16 residues. V was clipped by 3 bases and J by 5 bases, with 18 bases between them. Germline V lookup: CDR1 SGHDN, CDR2 FVKESK. CDR3 residues: CASSQAPSGVGDTQYF. CDR3 in DNA: TGTGCCAGCAGCCAGGCCCCCTCCGGAGTTGGAGATACGCAGTATTTT.

The rearrangement links TRBV7-2 to TRBJ2-1; 10 nucleotides line up with TRBD2. The CDR3 sequence is 17 residues long. V dropped 0 bases and J dropped 0; count of bases not matched to a gene: 2. Germline lookup yields CDR1 SGHTA and CDR2 FQGNSA. CDR3 sequence: CASSLALAGASYNEQFF. CDR3 bases: TGTGCCAGCAGCTTAGCGCTAGCGGGGGCCTCCTACAATGAGCAGTTCTTC.

This clone was seen a handful of times. The chain recombines TRBV5-4 with TRBJ1-5; 7 nucleotides agree with TRBD1. This CDR3 is built from 14 residues. Looked up from germline, CDR1 is SGHNT and CDR2 is YYREEE (reference sequence). V lost 4 bases to trimming and J lost 0 bases; unmatched junction nucleotides: 1. CDR3 bases: TGTGCCAGCAGCCCAGGGGGTAGCAATCAGCCCCAGCATTTT. It codes for CASSPGGSNQPQHF. Complete variable domain (other parts from reference TRBV5-4 and TRBJ1-5): ETGVTQSPTHLIKTRGQQVTLRCSSQSGHNTVSWYQQALGQGPQFIFQYYREEENGRGNFPPRFSGLQFPNYSSELNVNALELDDSALYLCASSPGGSNQPQHFGDGTRLSIL.

The sample holds a few counts of this clone. The genes are TRBV6-5 and TRBJ1-6; TRBD1 is a possible D gene (5 bases). The CDR3 sequence is 15 residues long. The V gene lost 5 bases and the J gene lost 6 bases, with 14 bases spanning the gap. Per the germline V gene, CDR1 is MNHEY and CDR2 is SVGAGI. The CDR3 sequence: CASSTTGPSNSPLHF. The DNA for the CDR3 is TGTGCCAGCAGTACAACAGGCCCCAGTAATTCACCCCTCCACTTT.

This chain joins TRBV7-2 and TRBJ2-1; D possibly corresponds to TRBD2 (5 bases). The germline V and J ends were trimmed by 4 bases and 12 bases, with 10 bases remaining between them. The length of the CDR3 is 11 residues. Looked up from germline, CDR1 is SGHTA and CDR2 is FQGNSA. CDR3 DNA sequence: TGTGCCAGCAGCTCCCGGACTTGGCAGTTCTTC. This gives the protein CASSSRTWQFF.

V gene TRBV9 combines with J gene TRBJ2-3; perhaps D is TRBD1 or TRBD2 (6 bases each). Germline CDR1 reads SGDLS; CDR2 reads YYNGEE. The V end lost 4 bases, the J end lost 1 base, and 16 bases lay between the germline ends. The CDR3 loop spans 16 amino acids. CDR3 nucleotide sequence: TGTGCCAGCAGCCTCATGGGGGGCGTCGGCACAGATACGCAGTATTTT. The encoded protein is CASSLMGGVGTDTQYF.

CDR3 in amino acids: CASSLDLGGNSNQPQHF. In DNA, the CDR3 is TGTGCCAGCAGCTTAGACTTAGGGGGAAATAGCAATCAGCCCCAGCATTTT. The V call is TRBV7-2, the J call TRBJ1-5, with a possible D match to TRBD1 (6 bases). This CDR3 comprises 17 residues. The germline V gene has CDR1 SGHTA and CDR2 FQGNSA. Deletions cut 1 base from V and 0 bases from J, with 13 bases between.

The chain is built from TRBV5-4 and TRBJ1-1, with no clear D. Germline CDR1 and CDR2: SGHNT and YYREEE (reference sequence). The germline V and J ends were trimmed by 1 base and 11 bases, with 15 bases remaining between them. This CDR3 region has 13 residues. CDR3 nucleotide sequence: TGTGCCAGCAGCTTGCCCGCCGGGCTTGGGGCTTTCTTT. It yields the protein CASSLPAGLGAFF.